A single sample gave rise to the 20 T cell receptor beta chains below, sequenced in a study of cytomegalovirus exposure and HLA in healthy donors. The PCR was carried out with 60 Vbeta primers and 13 Jbeta primers. Assay used: immunoSEQ multiplex PCR; TCRdb lists only in-frame clones, some missing. The sample carries about 150,000 clones, roughly 89% recorded once. Source material: PBMCs. The receptor set was obtained from a woman in her twenties or thirties in good health and CMV-seronegative.

The chain has TRBV15 and TRBJ2-2, with TRBD2 matching 8 bases. In germline, CDR1 is LNHNV, CDR2 YYDKDF (reference sequence). CDR3 size: 14 residues. V shed 5 bases, J shed 6 bases, and the junction held 5 bases outside the gene matches. Written as DNA, the CDR3 is TGTGCCACCAGCCGACGAGCGGGGGCCGGGGAGCTGTTTTTT. It translates to CATSRRAGAGELFF.

V is TRBV28 and J is TRBJ2-1; TRBD1 matches at 7 bases. The CDR3 sequence is 14 residues long. After removal of 7 bases from V and 11 bases from J, the junction contained 14 bases not matched to a gene. The germline V gene has CDR1 MDHEN and CDR2 SYDVKM. In nucleotides, the CDR3 is TGTGCCAGCATTTCGGGACAGAGGGCTTTTCAGCAGTTCTTC. It translates to CASISGQRAFQQFF.

The CDR3 DNA is TGTGCCAGTAGTATGACTCGGGAGTGGGTTCGGGAGACCCAGTACTTC. This translates into CASSMTREWVRETQYF. The chain carries TRBV19 and TRBJ2-5; TRBD2 is a possible D gene (6 bases). The CDR3 is 16 residues long. The germline CDR1 and CDR2 sequences are LNHDA and SQIVND (reference sequence). V was trimmed by 3 bases and J by 5 bases, leaving 19 bases between them.

J is TRBJ1-5 and V is TRBV11-2; TRBD1 is a possible D gene (5 bases). The germline V gene encodes CDR1 SGHAT and CDR2 FQNNGV. The CDR3 covers 19 residues. The V end was cut by 1 base, the J end by 0 bases, with 19 bases between. The DNA of the CDR3 is TGTGCCAGCAGCTTAGTAGAGGAGGCCGGGGGGGATAGCAATCAGCCCCAGCATTTT. It is translated as CASSLVEEAGGDSNQPQHF.

This sequence joins TRBV19 and TRBJ1-5; D unclear. The V end was cut by 5 bases, the J end by 0 bases, with 11 bases between. Germline V gene data show CDR1 as LNHDA and CDR2 as SQIVND (reference sequence). The CDR3 covers 15 residues. The CDR3 DNA reads TGTGCCAGTAGTGGAGCAGAGTATAGCAATCAGCCCCAGCATTTT. Translated: CASSGAEYSNQPQHF.

Only a few counts were recorded for this clone. The rearrangement uses TRBV5-5 and TRBJ1-5, with a weak D call TRBD1 (5 bases). The germline CDR1 and CDR2 sequences are SGHKS and YYEKEE (reference sequence). There are 15 residues in the CDR3. Trimming pared 4 bases from V and 2 bases from J, leaving 13 bases between. The CDR3 sequence is CASSPVGGGNQPQHF. In DNA form, the CDR3 reads TGTGCCAGCAGCCCGGTGGGGGGTGGCAATCAGCCCCAGCATTTT.

V is TRBV5-1 and J is TRBJ2-3; 8 bases map to TRBD2. Trimming cost V 2 bases and J 2 bases; bases outside gene matches: 7. The CDR3 consists of 16 residues. Germline lookup yields CDR1 SGHRS and CDR2 YFSETQ. The CDR3 protein is CASSLTGGIVTDTQYF. As DNA, the CDR3 is TGCGCCAGCAGCTTAACGGGGGGGATAGTCACAGATACGCAGTATTTT.

The chain uses TRBV7-9 and TRBJ2-7; 8 nucleotides align to TRBD2. The V segment lost 1 base and the J segment 4 bases; nucleotides outside the gene matches: 9. The CDR3 has 16 residues. Germline V gene data show CDR1 as SEHNR and CDR2 as FQNEAQ (reference sequence). This chain's CDR3 is CASSLGFSAGGYEQYF. The CDR3 DNA reads as TGTGCCAGCAGCTTAGGTTTTTCGGCGGGGGGTTACGAGCAGTACTTC.

A word on this clone: Other DNA sequences in the sample encode the same CDR3. The chain carries TRBV28 and TRBJ1-3; D not resolved. With 2 bases removed from V and 0 bases from J, the gap between germline ends came to 11 bases. The CDR3 runs to 16 residues. The V gene's germline CDR1 is MDHEN and CDR2 SYDVKM. The CDR3 here is CASSLSTEYSGNTIYF. DNA of the CDR3: TGTGCCAGCAGTTTAAGTACAGAATACTCTGGAAACACCATATATTTT.

This rearrangement joins TRBV5-6 to TRBJ1-3; D is perhaps TRBD1 (6 bases). CDR3 size: 15 residues. CDR1 is SGHDT, CDR2 YYEEEE, per germline. The V gene lost 0 bases and the J gene lost 7 bases, with 14 bases spanning the gap. The CDR3 loop reads CASSLGQGKWNTIYF. The CDR3 DNA reads TGTGCCAGCAGCTTGGGGCAGGGGAAGTGGAACACCATATATTTT.

This clone was recorded a few times. The V call is TRBV4-1, the J call TRBJ1-3, with D maybe TRBD1 (6 bases). Germline CDR1 is MGHRA and CDR2 is YSYEKL. The ends were cut back, 3 bases at V and 4 bases at J, with 13 bases in the middle. The CDR3 contains 15 residues. The chain's CDR3 is CASSQPPGQGNTIYF. Here the CDR3 DNA reads TGCGCCAGCAGCCAGCCACCCGGACAGGGAAACACCATATATTTT.

CDR3: CASSYGASTQYF. CDR3 in DNA: TGTGCCAGCAGTTACGGGGCGTCAACCCAGTACTTC. The chain employs TRBV6-6 and TRBJ2-5, with a tentative D call TRBD1 (5 bases). CDR1 is MNHNY and CDR2 is SVGAGI in the germline V gene (reference sequence). With 2 bases removed from V and 8 bases from J, the gap between germline ends came to 9 bases. The CDR3 is 12 amino acids.

This sequence joins TRBV19 and TRBJ2-7, with D perhaps matching TRBD1 (5 bases). This CDR3 has 14 amino acids. Germline loops: CDR1 LNHDA, CDR2 SQIVND (reference sequence). Trimming shortened V by 3 bases and J by 3 bases, and 12 bases separated the two germline ends. CDR3: CASSIAGKGYEQYF. The CDR3 nucleotides are TGTGCCAGTAGTATTGCAGGGAAGGGCTACGAGCAGTACTTC.

The chain links TRBV29-1 to TRBJ1-2; TRBD1 matches 10 bases. With 7 bases clipped from V and 5 bases from J, the junction kept 7 bases outside the gene matches. Germline loops: CDR1 SQVTM, CDR2 ANQGSEA. CDR3 size: 13 residues. Here the CDR3 reads CSARTGGGYGYTF. The CDR3 DNA is TGCAGCGCTCGGACAGGGGGAGGATATGGCTACACCTTC.

This chain joins TRBV7-2 and TRBJ2-5, with TRBD2 as a possible D gene (6 bases). The tail of the sequence fits TRBJ2-7 better, so the J call may be wrong. The germline CDR1 and CDR2 sequences are SGHTA and FQGNSA. The CDR3 is 14 amino acids. The CDR3 sequence: CASSLGLGAYEQYF. The CDR3 coding sequence is TGTGCCAGCAGCTTAGGACTAGGGGCCTACGAGCAGTACTTC.

The chain has TRBV5-1 and TRBJ1-2, with unresolved D. V was shortened by 0 bases and J by 6 bases, with 12 bases between the two germline ends. This CDR3 has 14 residues. Germline V gene sequence: CDR1 SGHRS, CDR2 YFSETQ. CDR3 in DNA: TGCGCCAGCAGCTTGGACTACCCGAACAATGGCTACACCTTC. It is translated as CASSLDYPNNGYTF.

Written as DNA, the CDR3 is TGTGCCAGCAGCTTAGGGGACAGGGCTGAAGCTTTCTTT. This gives the protein CASSLGDRAEAFF. The chain links TRBV7-8 to TRBJ1-1, with TRBD1 identical over 9 bases. V lost 1 base to trimming and J lost 6 bases; unmatched junction nucleotides: 0. The V gene's germline CDR1 is SGHVS and CDR2 FQNEAQ. The CDR3 runs 13 residues.

This clone showed up just once. The rearrangement links TRBV2 to TRBJ2-7; 7 bases map to TRBD1. V gave up 6 bases and J gave up 5 bases; unmatched junction bases: 13. The CDR3 consists of 15 residues. The germline CDR1 and CDR2 sequences are SNHLY and FYNNEI. The CDR3 is CASRAPETGKHEQYF. CDR3 in DNA: TGTGCCAGCAGAGCACCGGAGACAGGGAAACACGAGCAGTACTTC.

This clone was seen a few times. CDR3 sequence reads: CASSSGLAGASYNEQFF. CDR3 nucleotides: TGTGCCAGCAGCTCGGGACTAGCGGGGGCCTCCTACAATGAGCAGTTCTTC. This sequence joins TRBV7-2 and TRBJ2-1; 14 positions agree with TRBD2. The CDR3 is made up of 17 amino acids. CDR1 is SGHTA and CDR2 is FQGNSA in the germline V gene. V lost 4 bases to trimming and J lost 0 bases; unmatched junction nucleotides: 2.

The chain recombines TRBV5-6 with TRBJ1-2, with 9 positions matching TRBD1. This CDR3 has 13 amino acids. Trimming cost V 2 bases and J 8 bases; bases outside gene matches: 4. CDR1 and CDR2 (germline): SGHDT, YYEEEE. CDR3 residues: CASSFGTGYGYTF. The CDR3 nucleotides read TGTGCCAGCAGCTTCGGGACAGGGTACGGCTACACCTTC. Full variable domain (missing parts from reference TRBV5-6 and TRBJ1-2): DAGVTQSPTHLIKTRGQQVTLRCSPKSGHDTVSWYQQALGQGPQFIFQYYEEEERQRGNFPDRFSGHQFPNYSSELNVNALLLGDSALYLCASSFGTGYGYTFGSGTRLTVV.